This T cell receptor beta chain was observed in a study of response to subunit inactivated influenza vaccine. Study-wide results and limits: Researchers suggested that each seasonal influenza vaccination recruits few new T cells.

This clonotype was counted a few times. Its cognate antigen is unknown. TCRdb analysed the RT-PCR reads with MiXCR anew, one entry per CDR3 protein. The sample carries 600,000 to 850,000 distinct CDR3 sequences, around 15% recorded once. The CDR3 contains 12 residues. Trimming removed 4 bases at V and 6 bases at J, with 10 bases between. Germline lookup yields CDR1 SGHDN and CDR2 FVKESK. This TCR derives from a man between 45 and 60 years old who received an inactivated influenza vaccine. Sequencing was performed on PBMCs from blood, taken roughly 15 days before vaccination. The genes are TRBV14 and TRBJ2-7, with a weak D call TRBD2 (5 bases). The DNA of the CDR3 is TGTGCCAGCAGCCCCGGACTGATCGAGCAGTACTTC. Translating gives CASSPGLIEQYF.